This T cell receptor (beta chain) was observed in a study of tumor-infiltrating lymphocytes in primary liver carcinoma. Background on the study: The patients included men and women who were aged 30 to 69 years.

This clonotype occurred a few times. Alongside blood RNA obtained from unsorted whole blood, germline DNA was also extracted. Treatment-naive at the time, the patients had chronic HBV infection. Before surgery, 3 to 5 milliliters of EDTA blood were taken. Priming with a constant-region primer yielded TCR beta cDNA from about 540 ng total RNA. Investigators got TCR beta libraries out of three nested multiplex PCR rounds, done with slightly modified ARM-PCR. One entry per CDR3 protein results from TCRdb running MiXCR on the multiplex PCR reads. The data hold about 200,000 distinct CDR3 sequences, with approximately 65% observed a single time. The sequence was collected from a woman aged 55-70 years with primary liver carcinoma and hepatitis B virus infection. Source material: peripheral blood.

The CDR3 DNA sequence: TGTGCCTGGAGTGTACGATCGGCGTCAGGGGGCACACCCCTCCACTTT. Translation gives CAWSVRSASGGTPLHF. The chain combines TRBV30 with TRBJ1-6; 8 nucleotides agree with TRBD1. The CDR3 totals 16 residues. CDR1 GTSNPN and CDR2 SVGIG come from the germline V gene (reference sequence). The V segment lost 0 bases and the J segment 11 bases; nucleotides outside the gene matches: 12.